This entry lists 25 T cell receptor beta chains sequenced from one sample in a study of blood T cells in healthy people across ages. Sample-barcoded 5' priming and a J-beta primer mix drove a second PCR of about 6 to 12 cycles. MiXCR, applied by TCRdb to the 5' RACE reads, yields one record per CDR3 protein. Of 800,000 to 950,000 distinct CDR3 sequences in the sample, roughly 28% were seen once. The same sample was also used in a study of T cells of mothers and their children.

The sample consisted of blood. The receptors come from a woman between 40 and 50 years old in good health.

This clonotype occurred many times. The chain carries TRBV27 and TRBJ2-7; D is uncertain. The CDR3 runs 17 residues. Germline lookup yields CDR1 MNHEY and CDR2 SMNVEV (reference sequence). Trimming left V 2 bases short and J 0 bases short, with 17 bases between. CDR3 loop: CASSLGSPVGTSYEQYF. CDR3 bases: TGTGCCAGCAGTTTAGGATCCCCAGTCGGCACCTCCTACGAGCAGTACTTC.

The CDR3 DNA follows: TGCGCCAGCAGCTTGAGATCTGAAGAGACCCAGTACTTC. Translation: CASSLRSEETQYF. The chain couples TRBV5-1 to TRBJ2-5, with D unclear. Germline assignment: CDR1 SGHRS and CDR2 YFSETQ. The CDR3 runs 13 residues. V was pared by 1 base and J by 3 bases, with 7 bases between.

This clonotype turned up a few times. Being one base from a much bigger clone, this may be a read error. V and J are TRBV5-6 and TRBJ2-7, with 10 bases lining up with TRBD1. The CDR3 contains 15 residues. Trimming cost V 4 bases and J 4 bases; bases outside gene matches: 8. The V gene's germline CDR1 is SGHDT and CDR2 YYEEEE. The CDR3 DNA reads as TGTGCCAGCAGCCCCGGGACAGGGGCCTGTTACGAGCAGTACTTC. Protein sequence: CASSPGTGACYEQYF.

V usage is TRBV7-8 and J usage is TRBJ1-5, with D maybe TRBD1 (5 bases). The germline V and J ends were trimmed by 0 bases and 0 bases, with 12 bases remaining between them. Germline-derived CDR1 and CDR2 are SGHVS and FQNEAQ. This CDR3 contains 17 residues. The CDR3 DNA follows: TGTGCCAGCAGCTTAGCAGACAGCTCTTATAGCAATCAGCCCCAGCATTTT. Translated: CASSLADSSYSNQPQHF.

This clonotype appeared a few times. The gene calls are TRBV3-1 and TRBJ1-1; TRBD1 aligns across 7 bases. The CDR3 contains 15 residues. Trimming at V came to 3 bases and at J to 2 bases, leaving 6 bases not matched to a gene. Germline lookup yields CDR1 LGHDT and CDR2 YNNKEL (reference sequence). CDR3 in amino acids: CASSHMGQLNTEAFF. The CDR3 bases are TGTGCCAGCAGCCATATGGGACAGTTAAACACTGAAGCTTTCTTT.

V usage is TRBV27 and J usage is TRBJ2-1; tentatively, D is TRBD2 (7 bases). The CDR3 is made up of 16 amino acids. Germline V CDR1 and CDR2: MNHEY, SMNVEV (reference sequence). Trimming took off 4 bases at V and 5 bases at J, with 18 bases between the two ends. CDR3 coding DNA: TGTGCCAGCAGTTCACTTAGTAGGGGGGGAAACAATGAGCAGTTCTTC. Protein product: CASSSLSRGGNNEQFF.

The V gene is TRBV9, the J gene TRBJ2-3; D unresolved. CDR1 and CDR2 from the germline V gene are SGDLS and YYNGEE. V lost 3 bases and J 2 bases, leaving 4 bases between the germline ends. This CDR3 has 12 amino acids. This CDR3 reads CASSEHTDTQYF. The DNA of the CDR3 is TGTGCCAGCAGCGAACACACAGATACGCAGTATTTT.

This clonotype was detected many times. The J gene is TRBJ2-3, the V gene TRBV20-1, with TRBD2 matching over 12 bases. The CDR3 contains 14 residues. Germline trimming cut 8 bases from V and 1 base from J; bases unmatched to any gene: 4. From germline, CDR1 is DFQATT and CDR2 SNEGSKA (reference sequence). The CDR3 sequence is CSSLAGGRTDTQYF. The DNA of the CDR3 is TGCAGTAGTCTAGCGGGGGGGCGCACAGATACGCAGTATTTT.

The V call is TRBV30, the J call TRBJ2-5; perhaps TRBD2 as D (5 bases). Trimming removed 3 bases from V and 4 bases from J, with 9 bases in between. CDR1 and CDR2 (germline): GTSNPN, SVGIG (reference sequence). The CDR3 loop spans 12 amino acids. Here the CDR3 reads CAWRAAGETQYF. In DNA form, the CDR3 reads TGTGCCTGGAGGGCCGCGGGAGAGACCCAGTACTTC.

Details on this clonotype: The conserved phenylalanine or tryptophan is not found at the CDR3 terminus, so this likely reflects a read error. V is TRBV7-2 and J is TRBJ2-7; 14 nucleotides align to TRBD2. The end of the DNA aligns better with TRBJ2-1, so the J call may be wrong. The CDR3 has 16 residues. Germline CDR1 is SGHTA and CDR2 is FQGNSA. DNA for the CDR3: TGTGCCAGCAGCTTATCGGGGACTAGCGGGGGCAATGAGCAGTTCTCC. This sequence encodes CASSLSGTSGGNEQFS.

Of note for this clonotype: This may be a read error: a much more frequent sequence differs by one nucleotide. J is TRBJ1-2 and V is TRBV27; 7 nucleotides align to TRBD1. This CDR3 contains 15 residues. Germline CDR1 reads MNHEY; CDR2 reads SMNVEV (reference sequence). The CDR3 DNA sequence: TGTGCCTGCAGTTTAGGGGAAGGGGGCCTCTATGGCTACACCTTC. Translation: CACSLGEGGLYGYTF.

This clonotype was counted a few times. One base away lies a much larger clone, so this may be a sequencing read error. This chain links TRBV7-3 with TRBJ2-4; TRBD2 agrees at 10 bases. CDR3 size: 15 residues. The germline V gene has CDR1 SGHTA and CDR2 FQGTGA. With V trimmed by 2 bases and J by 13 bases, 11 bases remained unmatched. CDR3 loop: CASSLLAGAYNEQYF. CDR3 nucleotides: TGTGCCAGCAGCTTACTAGCGGGGGCCTACAATGAGCAGTACTTC.

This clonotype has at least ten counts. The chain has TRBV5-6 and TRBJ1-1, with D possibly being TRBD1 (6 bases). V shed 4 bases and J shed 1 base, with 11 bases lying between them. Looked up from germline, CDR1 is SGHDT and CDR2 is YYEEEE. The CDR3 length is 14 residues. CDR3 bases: TGTGCCAGCAGCCCCCCGACAGGGAACACTGAAGCTTTCTTT. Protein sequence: CASSPPTGNTEAFF.

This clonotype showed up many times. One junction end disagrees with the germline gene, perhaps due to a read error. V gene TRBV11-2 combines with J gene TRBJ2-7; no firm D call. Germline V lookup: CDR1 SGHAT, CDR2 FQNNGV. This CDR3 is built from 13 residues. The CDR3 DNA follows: TGTGCCAGCAACTTAGGGCCAGGCTCCGAGCAGTACTTC. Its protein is CASNLGPGSEQYF.

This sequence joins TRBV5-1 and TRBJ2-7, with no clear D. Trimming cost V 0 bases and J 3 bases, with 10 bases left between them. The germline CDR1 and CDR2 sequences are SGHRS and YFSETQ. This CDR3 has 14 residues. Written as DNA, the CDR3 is TGCGCCAGCAGCTTGGATGTAGCAGACTACGAGCAGTACTTC. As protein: CASSLDVADYEQYF.

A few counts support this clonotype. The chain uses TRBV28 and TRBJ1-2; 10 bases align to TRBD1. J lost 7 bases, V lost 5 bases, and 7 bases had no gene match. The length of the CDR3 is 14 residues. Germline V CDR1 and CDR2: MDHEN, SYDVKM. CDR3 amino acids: CASSPWTGGPGYTF. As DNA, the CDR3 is TGTGCCAGCAGTCCATGGACAGGGGGTCCTGGCTACACCTTC.

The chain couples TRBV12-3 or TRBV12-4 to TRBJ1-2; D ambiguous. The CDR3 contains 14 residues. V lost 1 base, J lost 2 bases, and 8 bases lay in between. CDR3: CASSLVWQNYGYTF. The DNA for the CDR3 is TGTGCCAGCAGTTTAGTCTGGCAGAACTATGGCTACACCTTC.

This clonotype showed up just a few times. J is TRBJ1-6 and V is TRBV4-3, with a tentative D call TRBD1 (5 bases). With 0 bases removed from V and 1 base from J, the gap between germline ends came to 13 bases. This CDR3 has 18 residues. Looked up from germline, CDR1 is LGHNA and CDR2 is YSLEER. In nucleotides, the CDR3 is TGCGCCAGCAGCCAAGATCGGGGGGGAGTTTCCTATAATTCACCCCTCCACTTT. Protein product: CASSQDRGGVSYNSPLHF.

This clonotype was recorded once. This CDR3 reads CASSYGIWGSGYTF. As DNA, the CDR3 is TGTGCCAGCAGCTATGGTATTTGGGGGAGCGGCTACACCTTC. The rearrangement uses TRBV5-6 and TRBJ1-2; perhaps TRBD1 as D (5 bases). The V and J ends lost 3 bases and 8 bases respectively, with 17 bases between them. The CDR3 length is 14 residues. Germline V CDR1 and CDR2: SGHDT, YYEEEE.

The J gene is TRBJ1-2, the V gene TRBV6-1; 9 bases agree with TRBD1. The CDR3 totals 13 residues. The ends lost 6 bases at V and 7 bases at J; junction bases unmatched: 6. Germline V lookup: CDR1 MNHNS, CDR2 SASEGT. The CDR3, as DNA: TGTGCCAGCAGGGATAACAGGGGGCCTGGCTACACCTTC. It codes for CASRDNRGPGYTF.

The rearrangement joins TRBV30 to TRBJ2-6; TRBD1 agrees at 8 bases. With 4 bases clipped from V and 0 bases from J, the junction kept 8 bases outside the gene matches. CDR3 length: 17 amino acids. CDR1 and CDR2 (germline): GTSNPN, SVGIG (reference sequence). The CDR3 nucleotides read TGTGCCTGGACTGATGACAGGGGCCACTCTGGGGCCAACGTCCTGACTTTC. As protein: CAWTDDRGHSGANVLTF.

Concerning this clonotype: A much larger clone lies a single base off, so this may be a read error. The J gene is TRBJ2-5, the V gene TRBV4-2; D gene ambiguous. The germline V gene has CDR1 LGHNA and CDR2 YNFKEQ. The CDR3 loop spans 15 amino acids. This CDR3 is CASSQGSVAQETQDF. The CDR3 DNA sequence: TGTGCCAGCAGCCAAGGTTCGGTAGCCCAAGAGACCCAGGACTTC.

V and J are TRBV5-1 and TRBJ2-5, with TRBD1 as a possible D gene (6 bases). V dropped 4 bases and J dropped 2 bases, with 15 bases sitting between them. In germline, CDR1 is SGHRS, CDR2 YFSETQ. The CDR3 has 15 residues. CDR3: CASSLTGLRQETQYF. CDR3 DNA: TGCGCCAGCAGCCTAACAGGGTTGCGGCAAGAGACCCAGTACTTC.

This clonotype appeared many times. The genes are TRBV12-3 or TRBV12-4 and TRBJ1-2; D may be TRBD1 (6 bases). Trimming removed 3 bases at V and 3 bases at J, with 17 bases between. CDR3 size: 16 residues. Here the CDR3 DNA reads TGTGCCAGCAGTTTGAGGACAGCAAATTTATACTATGGCTACACCTTC. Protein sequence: CASSLRTANLYYGYTF.

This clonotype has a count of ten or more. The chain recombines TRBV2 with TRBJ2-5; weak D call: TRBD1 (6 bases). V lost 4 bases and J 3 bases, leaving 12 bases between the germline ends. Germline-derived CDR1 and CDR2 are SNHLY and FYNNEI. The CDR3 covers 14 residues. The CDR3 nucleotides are TGTGCCAGCAGTGGAGGGGGTTGGGAAGAGACCCAGTACTTC. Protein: CASSGGGWEETQYF.